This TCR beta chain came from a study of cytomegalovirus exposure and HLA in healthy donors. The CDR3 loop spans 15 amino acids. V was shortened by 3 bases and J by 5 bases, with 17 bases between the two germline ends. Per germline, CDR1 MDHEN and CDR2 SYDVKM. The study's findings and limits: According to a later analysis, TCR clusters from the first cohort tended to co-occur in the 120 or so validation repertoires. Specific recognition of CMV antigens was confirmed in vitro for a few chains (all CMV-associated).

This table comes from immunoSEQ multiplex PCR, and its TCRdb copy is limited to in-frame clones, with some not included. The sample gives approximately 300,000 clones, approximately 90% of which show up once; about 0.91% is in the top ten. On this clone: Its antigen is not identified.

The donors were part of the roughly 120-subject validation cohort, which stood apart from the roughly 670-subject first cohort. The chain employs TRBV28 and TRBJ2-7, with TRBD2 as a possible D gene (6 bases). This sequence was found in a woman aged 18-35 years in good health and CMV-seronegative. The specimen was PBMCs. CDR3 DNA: TGTGCCAGCAGTTTGGAGGGGAATCTTTACGACGAGCAGTACTTC. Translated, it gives CASSLEGNLYDEQYF.